This entry lists 10 T cell receptor beta chains sequenced from one sample in a study of cytomegalovirus exposure and HLA in healthy donors. Use of 60 Vbeta and 13 Jbeta primers characterized the PCR. Assay used: immunoSEQ multiplex PCR; TCRdb lists only in-frame clones, some missing. The data hold about 130,000 clones, with 76% observed a single time. The sample comprised PBMCs. These receptors were collected from a man aged 35 to 55 in good health and CMV-seronegative.

This chain connects TRBV7-3 to TRBJ2-5, with 9 positions matching TRBD1. V lost 0 bases to trimming and J lost 5 bases; unmatched junction nucleotides: 7. The CDR3 has 16 amino acids. Germline assignment: CDR1 SGHTA and CDR2 FQGTGA. This chain's CDR3 is CASSLTSGTGWETQYF. The CDR3 DNA reads as TGTGCCAGCAGCTTAACGTCCGGGACAGGGTGGGAGACCCAGTACTTC.

This clone was observed a handful of times. The chain couples TRBV4-2 to TRBJ2-3, with D unclear. Germline values: CDR1 LGHNA, CDR2 YNFKEQ. The CDR3 consists of 13 residues. Trimming shortened V by 3 bases and J by 0 bases, and 4 bases separated the two germline ends. This CDR3 reads CASSQGSTDTQYF. The CDR3, as DNA: TGTGCCAGCAGCCAGGGCAGCACAGATACGCAGTATTTT.

This clone was counted a few times. The chain has TRBV19 and TRBJ2-3; D possibly corresponds to TRBD1 (7 bases). Deletions cut 5 bases from V and 6 bases from J, with 24 bases between. This CDR3 has 17 amino acids. In germline, CDR1 is LNHDA, CDR2 SQIVND (reference sequence). The DNA of the CDR3 is TGTGCCAGTAGTCCCGGAAGGAGGAGGGGGCCATGGGATACGCAGTATTTT. This encodes CASSPGRRRGPWDTQYF. Together with reference TRBV19 and TRBJ2-3, the CDR3 gives the full variable domain: DGGITQSPKYLFRKEGQNVTLSCEQNLNHDAMYWYRQDPGQGLRLIYYSQIVNDFQKGDIAEGYSVSREKKESFPLTVTSAQKNPTAFYLCASSPGRRRGPWDTQYFGPGTRLTVL.

The chain couples TRBV2 to TRBJ2-7, with TRBD1 identical over 9 bases. With 6 bases clipped from V and 2 bases from J, the junction kept 8 bases outside the gene matches. CDR3 length: 15 residues. The germline gives CDR1 SNHLY, CDR2 FYNNEI. The CDR3 coding sequence is TGTGCCAGCAGGGGGGGGACAGGGCCTACCTACGAGCAGTACTTC. It is translated as CASRGGTGPTYEQYF.

The chain carries TRBV7-3 and TRBJ2-3; 9 nucleotides line up with TRBD1. The CDR3 sequence is 15 residues long. Trimming took 0 bases from V and 3 from J; bases not matched to a gene: 1. Germline V gene lookup returns CDR1 SGHTA and CDR2 FQGTGA. The CDR3 nucleotides are TGTGCCAGCAGCTTAACCGGACAGGGGACAGATACGCAGTATTTT. Translating gives CASSLTGQGTDTQYF.

The V call is TRBV7-9, the J call TRBJ2-3; the D gene is possibly TRBD2 (5 bases). The germline V and J ends were trimmed by 2 bases and 2 bases, with 14 bases remaining between them. The V gene's germline CDR1 is SEHNR and CDR2 FQNEAQ (reference sequence). This CDR3 is built from 16 residues. The CDR3 spells CASSLFPSGATDTQYF. CDR3 nucleotide sequence: TGTGCCAGCAGCTTATTTCCCAGCGGCGCCACAGATACGCAGTATTTT.

This sequence joins TRBV5-1 and TRBJ1-2, with 9 positions matching TRBD1. With V trimmed by 4 bases and J by 0 bases, 4 bases remained unmatched. The CDR3 contains 15 residues. Germline V CDR1 and CDR2: SGHRS, YFSETQ. CDR3 sequence (DNA): TGCGCCAGCAGCGGGGGGACAGGGCCTAACTATGGCTACACCTTC. Translating gives CASSGGTGPNYGYTF.

This sequence joins TRBV2 and TRBJ2-6, with 11 nucleotides matching TRBD1. Trimming removed 6 bases from V and 3 bases from J; junction bases left unmatched: 4. There are 16 residues in the CDR3. Looked up from germline, CDR1 is SNHLY and CDR2 is FYNNEI. CDR3 DNA: TGTGCCAGCAGCAGGACAGGGGGCGGTGGGGCCAACGTCCTGACTTTC. Translated: CASSRTGGGGANVLTF. Drawing the rest from reference TRBV2 and TRBJ2-6, the complete variable domain is EPEVTQTPSHQVTQMGQEVILRCVPISNHLYFYWYRQILGQKVEFLVSFYNNEISEKSEIFDDQFSVERPDGSNFTLKIRSTKLEDSAMYFCASSRTGGGGANVLTFGAGSRLTVL.

The chain links TRBV30 to TRBJ2-3; 9 bases match TRBD2. The CDR3 totals 15 residues. Germline CDR1 GTSNPN, CDR2 SVGIG (reference sequence). J was trimmed by 2 bases and V by 1 base; bases with no gene match: 4. CDR3 loop: CAWSGGLAATDTQYF. CDR3 coding DNA: TGTGCCTGGAGTGGGGGACTAGCCGCCACAGATACGCAGTATTTT.

The CDR3 DNA sequence: TGCGCCAGCAACCAGGGGGTAGGAGACACCGGGGAGCTGTTTTTT. It is translated as CASNQGVGDTGELFF. V gene TRBV5-1 combines with J gene TRBJ2-2; 7 nucleotides agree with TRBD1. With 6 bases clipped from V and 3 bases from J, the junction kept 8 bases outside the gene matches. Germline V gene lookup returns CDR1 SGHRS and CDR2 YFSETQ. This CDR3 comprises 15 residues.